This record concerns one T cell receptor beta chain sequence. This clonotype was counted at least ten times. Its antigen is currently not known. The record has no base qualities; no much larger clone is one base away. These data belong to a study of T cells in Graves' hyperthyroidism and ophthalmopathy (dated by TCRdb to the late 2010s). Notes on the research overall: Peripheral blood was collected at initial diagnosis, before any treatment. The 100 discovery patients were randomly split 7:3 into training and test sets. Whether ophthalmopathy could be predicted prospectively was tested in an independent validation cohort made up of about 20 hyperthyroidism patients plus 17 patients who later progressed to ophthalmopathy. Following sampling, methimazole starting at 30 mg daily was given to hyperthyroidism patients, and high-dose intravenous methylprednisolone was given to ophthalmopathy patients. The paper reports TCR Vbeta CDR3 sequencing of roughly 140 peripheral blood samples: approximately 41 ophthalmopathy, some 80 hyperthyroidism and around 17 progressor patients. TCR V-J signatures able to tell the groups apart were searched for in a discovery cohort of 100 patients, of whom over 40 had Graves' ophthalmopathy and around 57 had stable Graves' hyperthyroidism. Thyroid tissue and blood T-cell repertoires from six Graves' hyperthyroidism patients were also compared in the study.

The CDR3, from cysteine to phenylalanine, totals 17 residues. The only DNA kept is the CDR3, 51 bases in frame from the first base. Sequences SGHAT (CDR1) and FQNNGV (CDR2) are obtained from the germline V gene. V and J lose 0 bases and 1 base, and a span of 14 bases separates them. Stable Graves' hyperthyroidism was defined as no progression to ophthalmopathy during 18 months of follow-up. Hyperthyroidism patients were aged 18 to 65 years and newly diagnosed, with disease duration of less than 2 months. Any patient with an uncontrolled infection, another autoimmune disease, pregnancy or lactation was excluded. Clinical symptoms, serum thyroxine and TRAb, thyroid ultrasound, and orbital computed tomography formed the basis for the diagnoses. PBMCs were separated from under 12 ml of fresh peripheral blood using Ficoll-Paque density gradient centrifugation. Total RNA was extracted using Trizol reagent, and RNA quality was assessed on an Agilent 2100 Bioanalyzer.

Points the paper makes about the study in general: No statistical method was used to fix the sample size in advance, and group allocation was not hidden from the investigators. In cross-validation, a model built on a 13 V-J signature told ophthalmopathy apart from stable hyperthyroidism with 85% to 90% sensitivity and about 81% specificity, and in testing the same model reached 80%/75%. In validation, the model predicted progression to ophthalmopathy a median of 6.5 months before onset, with over 60% sensitivity and about 72% specificity. Most expanded thyroid clonotypes (frequency above 0.001) were also detected in blood, suggesting blood repertoires may reflect thyroid immune responses.

TCR beta CDR3 regions were amplified from RNA transcripts. A first-round RT-PCR of the TCR CDR3 used the HTBI primer set with the Qiagen OneStep RT-PCR kit. Libraries were constructed in a second round of multiplex PCR, after which size selection and purification were carried out. Paired-end sequencing of the libraries was performed with 100 bp reads on an Illumina HiSeq2000. Processing in the source paper ran as follows. SOAPnuke was used to process the raw data, with reads discarded if the reads contained adapters or uncalled bases, had a mean Phred below 15, or lacked an exact constant-primer or identifier match. COPE v1.2.5 was used to merge the high-quality paired reads, and each unique nucleotide sequence was defined as a clonotype. MiTCR v1.1 was used to align clonotypes to the IMGT TRBV, TRBD and TRBJ reference segments. The analysis included only V-J combinations with a frequency above 0.0001, which together covered roughly 99% of the repertoires. The TCS score was defined as the ratio of F50 (clonal expansion) to E x V (chaos), calculated using BLOSUM62-based TCRdist between CDR3 peptides within each V-J. Welch's t-statistics and random forest reduced roughly 530 V-J features to about 13, which were used in a naive Bayes classifier (R e1071). TCRdb reprocessing: public reads trimmed at Q25 with fastp, clones called with MiXCR, in-frame beta chains kept. A single entry per CDR3 protein holds the most common genes and DNA from its merged rows. TCRdb's processing, not the authors', yielded these V and J calls. Here the sample has under 650,000 distinct CDR3 sequences; about a sixth occur a single time. Over 3.5% of the sample lies in the top ten.

The sequence joins TRBV11-2 to TRBJ2-3, with the D call perhaps TRBD1 or TRBD2, each one matching 6 bases. Sequencing was carried out using blood. This clonotype was sampled from a woman in her twenties or thirties with Graves' hyperthyroidism. The DNA sequence follows: TGTGCCAGCAGCTTAGATCATCGGAGGGGGGGCACAGATACGCAGTATTTT. Translated, this is CASSLDHRRGGTDTQYF. Where the CDR3 stops, the reference TRBV11-2 and TRBJ2-3 genes take over; the full variable domain is EAGVAQSPRYKIIEKRQSVAFWCNPISGHATLYWYQQILGQGPKLLIQFQNNGVVDDSQLPKDRFSAERLKGVDSTLKIQPAKLEDSAVYLCASSLDHRRGGTDTQYFGPGTRLTVL.